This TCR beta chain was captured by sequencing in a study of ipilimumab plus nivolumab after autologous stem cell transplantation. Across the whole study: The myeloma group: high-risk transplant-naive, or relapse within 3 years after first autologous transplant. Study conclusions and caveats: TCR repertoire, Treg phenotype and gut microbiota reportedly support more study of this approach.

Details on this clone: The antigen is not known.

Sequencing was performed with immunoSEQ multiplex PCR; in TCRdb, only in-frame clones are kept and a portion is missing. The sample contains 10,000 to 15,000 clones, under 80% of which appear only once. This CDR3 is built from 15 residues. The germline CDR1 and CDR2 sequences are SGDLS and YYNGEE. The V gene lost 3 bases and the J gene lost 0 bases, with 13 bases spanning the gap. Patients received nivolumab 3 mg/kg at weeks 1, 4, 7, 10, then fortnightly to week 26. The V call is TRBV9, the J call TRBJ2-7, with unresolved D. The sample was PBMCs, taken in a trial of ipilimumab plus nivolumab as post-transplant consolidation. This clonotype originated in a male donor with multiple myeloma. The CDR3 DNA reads TGTGCCAGCAGCGCCCCCACCGGGCCCTCCTACGAGCAGTACTTC. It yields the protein CASSAPTGPSYEQYF.